The T cell receptor (beta chain) under discussion was sequenced for a study of cytomegalovirus exposure and HLA in healthy donors. Study information: From 150 million to 200 million T cells, an earlier analysis saw 100 million to 140 million unique TCR beta sequences. In terms of ancestry, the Caucasian-associated cluster contained 75% to 90% of the roughly 400 genotyped donors.

Worth noting for this clone: The target antigen is unknown.

Trimming removed 0 bases from V and 6 bases from J, with 11 bases in between. The CDR3 length is 15 residues. Germline V gene sequence: CDR1 LNHNV, CDR2 YYDKDF (reference sequence). The study's findings and limits: The sole available immune exposure information was CMV serostatus. A later analysis showed TCR association rates differing by HLA locus, peaking at DRB1 and lowest at HLA-C.

PCR employed 60 Vbeta and 13 Jbeta primers. Libraries were prepared by immunoSEQ multiplex PCR; TCRdb keeps only in-frame clonotypes and omits some of them. The sample consists of around 200,000 clones, 77% of them appearing once. The sequence derives from a woman aged 55-70 years in good health and CMV-seropositive. The specimen was PBMCs. The chain recombines TRBV15 with TRBJ1-4; TRBD1 is a possible D gene (5 bases). The CDR3 bases are TGTGCCACCAGCAGAGAGGCAGGGTATTATGAAAAACTGTTTTTT. This translates into CATSREAGYYEKLFF.